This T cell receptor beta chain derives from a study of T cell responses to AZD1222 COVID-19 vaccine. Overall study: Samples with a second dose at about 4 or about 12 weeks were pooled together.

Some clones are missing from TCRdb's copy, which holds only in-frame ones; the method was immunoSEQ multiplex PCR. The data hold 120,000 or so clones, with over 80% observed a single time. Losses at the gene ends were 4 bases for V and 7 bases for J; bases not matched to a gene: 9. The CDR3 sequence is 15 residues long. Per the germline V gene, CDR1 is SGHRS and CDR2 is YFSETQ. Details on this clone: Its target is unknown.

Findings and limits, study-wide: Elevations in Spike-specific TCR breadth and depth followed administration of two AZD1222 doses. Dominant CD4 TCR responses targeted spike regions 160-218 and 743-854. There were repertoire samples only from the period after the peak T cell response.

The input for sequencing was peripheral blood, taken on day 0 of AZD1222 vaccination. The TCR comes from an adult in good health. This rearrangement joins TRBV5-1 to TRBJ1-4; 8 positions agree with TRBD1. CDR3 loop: CASSPQGALGEKLFF. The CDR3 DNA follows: TGCGCCAGCAGCCCTCAGGGGGCGCTTGGTGAAAAACTGTTTTTT.